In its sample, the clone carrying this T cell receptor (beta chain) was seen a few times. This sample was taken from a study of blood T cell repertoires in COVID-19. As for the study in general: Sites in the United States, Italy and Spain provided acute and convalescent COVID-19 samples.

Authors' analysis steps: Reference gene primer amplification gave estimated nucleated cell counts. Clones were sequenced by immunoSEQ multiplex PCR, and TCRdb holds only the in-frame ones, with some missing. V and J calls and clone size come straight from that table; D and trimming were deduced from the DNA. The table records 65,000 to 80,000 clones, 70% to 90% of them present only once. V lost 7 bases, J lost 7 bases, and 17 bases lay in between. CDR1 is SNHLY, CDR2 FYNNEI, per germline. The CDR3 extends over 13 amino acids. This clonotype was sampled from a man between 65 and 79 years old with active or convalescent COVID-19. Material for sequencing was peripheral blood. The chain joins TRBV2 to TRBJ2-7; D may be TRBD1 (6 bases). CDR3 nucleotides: TGTGCCAGCACGAGCCAGGGGACGGGGGAGCAGTACTTC. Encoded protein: CASTSQGTGEQYF.